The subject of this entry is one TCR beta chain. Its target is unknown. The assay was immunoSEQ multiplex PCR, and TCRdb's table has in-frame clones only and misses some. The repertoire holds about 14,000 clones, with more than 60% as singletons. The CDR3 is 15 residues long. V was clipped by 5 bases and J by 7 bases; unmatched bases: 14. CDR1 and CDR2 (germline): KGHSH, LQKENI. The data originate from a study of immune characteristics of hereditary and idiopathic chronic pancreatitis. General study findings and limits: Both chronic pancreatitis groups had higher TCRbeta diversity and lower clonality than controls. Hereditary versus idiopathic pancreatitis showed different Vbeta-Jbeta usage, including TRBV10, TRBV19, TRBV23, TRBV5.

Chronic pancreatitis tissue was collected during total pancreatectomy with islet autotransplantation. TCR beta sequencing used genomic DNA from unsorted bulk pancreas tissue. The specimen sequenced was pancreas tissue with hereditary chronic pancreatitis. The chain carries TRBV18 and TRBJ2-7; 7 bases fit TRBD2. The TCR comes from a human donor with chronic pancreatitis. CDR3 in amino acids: CASSSSGTTAGEQYF. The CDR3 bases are TGTGCCAGCTCATCGTCCGGGACTACCGCTGGTGAGCAGTACTTC.